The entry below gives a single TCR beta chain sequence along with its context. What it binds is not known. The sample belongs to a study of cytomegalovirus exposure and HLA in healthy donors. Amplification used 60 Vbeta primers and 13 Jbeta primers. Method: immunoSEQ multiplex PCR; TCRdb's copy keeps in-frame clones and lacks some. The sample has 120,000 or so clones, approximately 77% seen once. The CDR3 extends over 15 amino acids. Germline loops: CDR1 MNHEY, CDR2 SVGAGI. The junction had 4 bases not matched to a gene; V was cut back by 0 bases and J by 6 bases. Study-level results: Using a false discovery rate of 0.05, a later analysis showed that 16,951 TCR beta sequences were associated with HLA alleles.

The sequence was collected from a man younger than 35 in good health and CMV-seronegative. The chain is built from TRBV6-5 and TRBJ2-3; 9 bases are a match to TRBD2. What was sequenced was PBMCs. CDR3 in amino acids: CASSYSRGGRDTQYF. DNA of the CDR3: TGTGCCAGCAGTTACTCGCGGGGGGGCCGGGATACGCAGTATTTT.